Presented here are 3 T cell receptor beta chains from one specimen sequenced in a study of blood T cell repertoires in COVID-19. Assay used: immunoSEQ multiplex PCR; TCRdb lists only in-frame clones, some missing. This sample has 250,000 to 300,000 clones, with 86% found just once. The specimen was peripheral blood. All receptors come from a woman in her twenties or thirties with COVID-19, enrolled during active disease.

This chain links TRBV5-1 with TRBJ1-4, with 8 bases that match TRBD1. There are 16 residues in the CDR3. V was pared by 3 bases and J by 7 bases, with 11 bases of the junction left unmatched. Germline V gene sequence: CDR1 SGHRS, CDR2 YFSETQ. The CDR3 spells CASSSWTGKGGEKLFF. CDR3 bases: TGCGCCAGCAGCTCCTGGACAGGGAAGGGGGGTGAAAAACTGTTTTTT.

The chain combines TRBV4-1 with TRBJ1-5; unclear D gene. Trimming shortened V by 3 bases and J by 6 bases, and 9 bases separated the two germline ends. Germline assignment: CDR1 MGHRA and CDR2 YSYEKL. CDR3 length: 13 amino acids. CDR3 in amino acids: CASSHPEGQPQHF. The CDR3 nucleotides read TGCGCCAGCAGCCACCCGGAGGGTCAGCCCCAGCATTTT.

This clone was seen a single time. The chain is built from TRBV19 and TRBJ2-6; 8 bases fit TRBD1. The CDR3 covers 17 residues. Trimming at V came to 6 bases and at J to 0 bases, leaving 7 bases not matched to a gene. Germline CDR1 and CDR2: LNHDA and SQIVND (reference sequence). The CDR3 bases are TGTGCCAGTAGGGGGACAGGAGCCTCCTCTGGGGCCAACGTCCTGACTTTC. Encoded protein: CASRGTGASSGANVLTF.